This T cell receptor beta chain originates from a study of T cell repertoires in cytomegalovirus infection. In the study overall: Evidence of both CMV infection and a matching HLA type came from public TCR beta signatures. Study-level results: HLA-C-restricted CMV clonotypes gave the most frequent clonotype in two of eight donors. The cumulative frequency of public TCR beta families distinguished individuals who carried CMV together with the relevant HLA.

The CDR3 is made up of 16 amino acids. Germline V gives CDR1 SGHTA, CDR2 FQGNSA. The germline V and J ends were trimmed by 4 bases and 7 bases, with 23 bases remaining between them. This clonotype was counted only a few times. Its antigen is currently unknown. Each CDR3 protein is one row after TCRdb ran MiXCR on the reads. The sample gives approximately 250,000 distinct CDR3 sequences, under 25% of which show up once; 18% is in the top ten. The clonotype comes from a human donor in good health (CMV status not recorded). Some clones in this sample may be carry-over from other donors' samples. V and J are TRBV7-2 and TRBJ2-7; perhaps D is TRBD1 or TRBD2 (7 bases each). Source material: CD8+ T cells from PBMCs. CDR3 sequence reads: CASSSARGEGAPEQYF. The DNA of the CDR3 is TGTGCCAGCAGCTCAGCCCGTGGGGAGGGGGCGCCTGAGCAGTACTTC. Complete variable domain (other parts from reference TRBV7-2 and TRBJ2-7): GAGVSQSPSNKVTEKGKDVELRCDPISGHTALYWYRQSLGQGLEFLIYFQGNSAPDKSGLPSDRFSAERTGGSVSTLTIQRTQQEDSAVYLCASSSARGEGAPEQYFGPGTRLTVT.